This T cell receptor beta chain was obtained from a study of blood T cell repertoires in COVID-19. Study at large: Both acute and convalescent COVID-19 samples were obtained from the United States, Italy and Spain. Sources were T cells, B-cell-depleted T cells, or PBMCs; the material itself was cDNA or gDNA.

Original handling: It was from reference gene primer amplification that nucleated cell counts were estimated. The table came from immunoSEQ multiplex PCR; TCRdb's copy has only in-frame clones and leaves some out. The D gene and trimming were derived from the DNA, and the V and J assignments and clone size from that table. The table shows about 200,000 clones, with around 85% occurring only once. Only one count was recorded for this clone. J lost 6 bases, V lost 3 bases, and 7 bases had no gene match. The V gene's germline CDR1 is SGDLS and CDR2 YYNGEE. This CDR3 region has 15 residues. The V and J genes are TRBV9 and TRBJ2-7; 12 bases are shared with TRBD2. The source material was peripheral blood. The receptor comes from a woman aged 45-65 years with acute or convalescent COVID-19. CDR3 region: CASSDSSGGAGEQYF. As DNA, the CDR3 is TGTGCCAGCAGCGATTCTAGCGGGGGGGCCGGCGAGCAGTACTTC.